These 31 T cell receptor beta chains originate from one sample sequenced in a study of cytomegalovirus exposure and HLA in healthy donors. Researchers ran the PCR with 60 Vbeta and 13 Jbeta primers. Profiling relied on immunoSEQ multiplex PCR, and the TCRdb table lists in-frame clones only, not all of them. The table lists over 150,000 clones, about three quarters of them singletons, with over 2% in the top ten. The sample was PBMCs. Receptors were obtained from a woman aged 40 to 50 in good health and CMV-seropositive.

The J gene is TRBJ2-2, the V gene TRBV19, with TRBD1 as a possible D gene (5 bases). Germline V gene lookup returns CDR1 LNHDA and CDR2 SQIVND (reference sequence). This CDR3 has 14 amino acids. Trimming removed 5 bases at V and 4 bases at J, with 11 bases between. The CDR3 loop reads CASSPQGGTGELFF. The CDR3, as DNA: TGTGCCAGTAGTCCGCAGGGTGGCACCGGGGAGCTGTTTTTT.

This chain connects TRBV19 to TRBJ1-4, with D possibly TRBD1 on 5 matching bases. The CDR3 length is 14 residues. V was cut by 3 bases and J by 6 bases, with 11 bases left in between. The germline gives CDR1 LNHDA, CDR2 SQIVND (reference sequence). DNA of the CDR3: TGTGCCAGTAGTATTTATGGAGGGGATGAAAAACTGTTTTTT. Its translation is CASSIYGGDEKLFF.

The chain is built from TRBV5-6 and TRBJ1-2; 12 bases line up with TRBD1. After removal of 6 bases from V and 3 bases from J, the junction contained 9 bases not matched to a gene. This CDR3 contains 16 residues. The V gene's germline CDR1 is SGHDT and CDR2 YYEEEE. The CDR3 spells CASIPWGQGADYGYTF. CDR3 sequence (DNA): TGTGCCAGCATCCCCTGGGGACAGGGGGCGGACTATGGCTACACCTTC.

The chain is built from TRBV10-3 and TRBJ1-1; perhaps TRBD1 as D (6 bases). This CDR3 is 13 amino acids long. The germline V and J ends were trimmed by 8 bases and 2 bases, with 12 bases remaining between them. CDR1 is ENHRY, CDR2 SYGVKD, per germline. The CDR3 DNA is TGTGCCATCCGAGAGGGGGTAAACACTGAAGCTTTCTTT. This encodes CAIREGVNTEAFF.

This sequence joins TRBV23-1 and TRBJ2-3; possible D gene TRBD1, 6 bases. TRBV23-1 is an ORF; its function is uncertain. This CDR3 region has 15 residues. V shed 2 bases and J shed 0 bases, with 9 bases lying between them. The CDR3 loop is CASSQGQGSTDTQYF. The CDR3 nucleotides are TGCGCCAGCAGTCAAGGCCAGGGGAGCACAGATACGCAGTATTTT.

This clone was seen a single time. The rearrangement uses TRBV7-9 and TRBJ2-5; unclear D gene. CDR1 SEHNR and CDR2 FQNEAQ come from the germline V gene (reference sequence). The germline V and J ends were trimmed by 0 bases and 4 bases, with 12 bases remaining between them. The CDR3 is 15 amino acids. The CDR3 nucleotides read TGTGCCAGCAGCTTAGCCGCTTTTTCGGGAGAGACCCAGTACTTC. Translated: CASSLAAFSGETQYF.

This clone was observed a few times. The CDR3 protein is CASSLRGQGGNEQFF. The DNA of the CDR3 is TGCGCCAGCAGCTTGAGGGGACAGGGTGGCAATGAGCAGTTCTTC. The gene calls are TRBV5-1 and TRBJ2-1; TRBD1 agrees at 9 bases. Germline assignment: CDR1 SGHRS and CDR2 YFSETQ. The CDR3 contains 15 residues. Losses at the gene ends were 1 base for V and 6 bases for J; bases not matched to a gene: 5.

The chain couples TRBV28 to TRBJ2-5, with D possibly TRBD1 on 5 matching bases. The last part of the DNA fits TRBJ2-7 better; the J call may be wrong. Germline lookup yields CDR1 MDHEN and CDR2 SYDVKM. CDR3 length equals 12 residues. CDR3 sequence: CASSSPGIEQYF. For the CDR3, the DNA is TGTGCCAGCAGTTCCCCAGGGATCGAGCAGTACTTC.

This chain uses TRBV15 with TRBJ2-5; 13 bases agree with TRBD2. The J call may be wrong; the DNA end is better matched by TRBJ2-7. In germline, CDR1 is LNHNV, CDR2 YYDKDF (reference sequence). This CDR3 has 14 amino acids. In DNA form, the CDR3 reads TGTGCCACCAGCAGGGGACTAGCGGGGTACGAGCAGTACTTC. It is translated as CATSRGLAGYEQYF.

The chain combines TRBV9 with TRBJ2-7, with 10 bases fitting TRBD2. This CDR3 contains 13 residues. The germline gives CDR1 SGDLS, CDR2 YYNGEE. The V and J ends lost 5 bases and 4 bases, in that order; junction bases with no gene match: 3. The CDR3 region is CASSLAGAYEQYF. In DNA, the CDR3 is TGTGCCAGCAGTCTAGCGGGGGCTTACGAGCAGTACTTC.

The chain couples TRBV7-2 to TRBJ2-5; 15 bases fit TRBD2. The CDR3 length is 16 residues. Germline values: CDR1 SGHTA, CDR2 FQGNSA. V shed 5 bases, J shed 5 bases, and the junction held 6 bases outside the gene matches. CDR3 amino acids: CASSAGLAGGQETQYF. The CDR3 region has the DNA TGTGCCAGCAGCGCCGGACTAGCGGGGGGGCAGGAGACCCAGTACTTC.

The V gene is TRBV18, the J gene TRBJ1-1; D may be TRBD1 (5 bases). CDR1 and CDR2 from the germline V gene are KGHSH and LQKENI. V shed 2 bases and J shed 3 bases, with 22 bases lying between them. The CDR3 totals 18 residues. The CDR3 DNA reads as TGTGCCAGCTCACCATCGATGGGCGTAATCACGGGGGACACTGAAGCTTTCTTT. Protein: CASSPSMGVITGDTEAFF.

The rearrangement uses TRBV28 and TRBJ1-5; D gene uncertain. There are 13 residues in the CDR3. V was clipped by 4 bases and J by 1 base, with 5 bases between them. Germline V CDR1 and CDR2: MDHEN, SYDVKM. The CDR3 region is CASSSGSNQPQHF. The CDR3 DNA is TGTGCCAGCAGTTCCGGGAGCAATCAGCCCCAGCATTTT.

V is TRBV9 and J is TRBJ2-5; 7 positions agree with TRBD1. CDR1 and CDR2 (germline): SGDLS, YYNGEE. The CDR3 spans 13 residues. V was pared by 4 bases and J by 2 bases, with 2 bases of the junction left unmatched. This chain's CDR3 is CASSSGGQETQYF. The CDR3 DNA reads TGTGCCAGCAGCTCAGGGGGTCAAGAGACCCAGTACTTC.

The chain uses TRBV29-1 and TRBJ2-7; a weak D match, TRBD2 (6 bases). V was shortened by 1 base and J by 0 bases, with 7 bases between the two germline ends. CDR3 size: 13 residues. Germline loops: CDR1 SQVTM, CDR2 ANQGSEA. The DNA for the CDR3 is TGCAGCGTTGAAGTCGGGAGCTCCTACGAGCAGTACTTC. As protein: CSVEVGSSYEQYF.

CDR3 bases: TGTGCCAGCAGCTTGGAAGCGGGAGTATCCACCGGGGAGCTGTTTTTT. This codes for CASSLEAGVSTGELFF. V gene TRBV13 combines with J gene TRBJ2-2; 8 nucleotides agree with TRBD2. The germline gives CDR1 PRHDT, CDR2 FYEKMQ (reference sequence). Unmatched junction bases numbered 7, after V lost 3 bases and J lost 4 bases. The CDR3 loop spans 16 amino acids.

The chain recombines TRBV7-2 with TRBJ2-2; TRBD1 matches at 8 bases. Germline CDR1 is SGHTA and CDR2 is FQGNSA. V lost 5 bases, J lost 0 bases, and 5 bases stayed unmatched. The CDR3 runs 16 residues. In DNA, the CDR3 is TGTGCCAGCAGCCCGCGACAGGGGTCGAACACCGGGGAGCTGTTTTTT. This codes for CASSPRQGSNTGELFF.

In this sample, this clone turned up a few times. The rearrangement uses TRBV5-1 and TRBJ2-1; possibly TRBD1 for D (5 bases). V lost 7 bases and J lost 8, with 16 bases in between. The CDR3 consists of 13 residues. Germline V lookup: CDR1 SGHRS, CDR2 YFSETQ. The chain's CDR3 is CASRLDKDDEQFF. In DNA, the CDR3 is TGCGCCAGCCGGCTGGACAAAGACGATGAGCAGTTCTTC.

The V and J genes are TRBV11-2 and TRBJ1-5, with a weak D call TRBD1 (6 bases). This CDR3 spans 15 amino acids. CDR1 is SGHAT and CDR2 is FQNNGV in the germline V gene. Between the trimmed V and J ends, which lost 4 bases and 3 bases, there was a span of 13 bases. The CDR3 sequence is CASSSSGQINQPQHF. CDR3 sequence (DNA): TGTGCCAGCAGCTCTTCGGGACAAATCAATCAGCCCCAGCATTTT.

The chain links TRBV29-1 to TRBJ2-1; tentatively, D is TRBD1 (6 bases). The CDR3 consists of 13 residues. Trimming removed 8 bases at V and 5 bases at J, with 16 bases between. Germline lookup yields CDR1 SQVTM and CDR2 ANQGSEA. This CDR3 is CSPDSLTNNEQFF. CDR3 coding DNA: TGCAGCCCGGACAGTCTGACGAACAATGAGCAGTTCTTC.

The chain has TRBV7-2 and TRBJ2-2; 7 bases match TRBD1. The CDR3 sequence is 15 residues long. The junction had 10 bases not matched to a gene; V was cut back by 6 bases and J by 6 bases. Germline CDR1 SGHTA, CDR2 FQGNSA. As DNA, the CDR3 is TGTGCCAGCAGGTTGGGGACAGCCCCTGCCGGGGAGCTGTTTTTT. It translates to CASRLGTAPAGELFF.

J is TRBJ2-2 and V is TRBV30; a possible D gene is TRBD1 (5 bases). CDR1 and CDR2 from the germline V gene are GTSNPN and SVGIG (reference sequence). This CDR3 region has 13 residues. Trimming cost V 4 bases and J 5 bases, with 11 bases left between them. The CDR3 here is CAWNPRQTGELFF. The CDR3, as DNA: TGTGCCTGGAACCCCCGACAGACCGGGGAGCTGTTTTTT. The variable domain in full, completed from reference TRBV30 and TRBJ2-2, reads SQTIHQWPATLVQPVGSPLSLECTVEGTSNPNLYWYRQAAGRGLQLLFYSVGIGQISSEVPQNLSASRPQDRQFILSSKKLLLSDSGFYLCAWNPRQTGELFFGEGSRLTVL.

This chain uses TRBV9 with TRBJ2-5, with TRBD1 as a possible D gene (5 bases). The CDR3 has 15 residues. The V end lost 3 bases, the J end lost 5 bases, and 17 bases lay between the germline ends. Germline CDR1 and CDR2: SGDLS and YYNGEE. The CDR3 reads CASSEGRSDGETQYF. The CDR3 DNA reads as TGTGCCAGCAGCGAGGGGCGGTCTGATGGGGAGACCCAGTACTTC.

This clone came up a few times. This chain joins TRBV2 and TRBJ1-1, with D perhaps TRBD1 (6 bases). This CDR3 has 12 residues. The V gene's germline CDR1 is SNHLY and CDR2 FYNNEI. V gave up 7 bases and J gave up 11 bases, with 17 bases separating them. This CDR3 reads CASNVKGVRAFF. As DNA, the CDR3 is TGTGCCAGCAATGTCAAGGGGGTACGGGCTTTCTTT.

The rearrangement joins TRBV19 to TRBJ2-2; 8 bases are a match to TRBD1. Germline CDR1 LNHDA, CDR2 SQIVND (reference sequence). This CDR3 region has 15 residues. The junction had 5 bases not matched to a gene; V was cut back by 5 bases and J by 3 bases. The CDR3 protein is CASSLGQGHTGELFF. The CDR3 DNA follows: TGTGCCAGTAGTCTCGGACAGGGTCACACCGGGGAGCTGTTTTTT.

This clone was seen just once. The J gene is TRBJ2-7, the V gene TRBV18; TRBD2 agrees at 12 bases. The V gene's germline CDR1 is KGHSH and CDR2 LQKENI. Trimming removed 3 bases from V and 0 bases from J; junction bases left unmatched: 0. CDR3 length: 15 residues. CDR3 region: CASSPTSGGSYEQYF. For the CDR3, the DNA is TGTGCCAGCTCACCGACTAGCGGGGGCTCCTACGAGCAGTACTTC.

The chain joins TRBV28 to TRBJ1-5; possible D gene TRBD1, 5 bases. The CDR3 loop spans 11 amino acids. V was cut by 2 bases and J by 9 bases, with 5 bases left in between. Germline CDR1 MDHEN, CDR2 SYDVKM. The DNA for the CDR3 is TGTGCCAGCAGTTTACAGGGGCCCCAGCATTTT. It translates to CASSLQGPQHF.

The rearrangement links TRBV25-1 to TRBJ1-3; D perhaps matches TRBD1 (6 bases). Trimming removed 4 bases at V and 10 bases at J, with 17 bases between. The CDR3 spans 14 residues. Germline V gene data show CDR1 as MGHDK and CDR2 as SYGVNS. The CDR3 protein is CASSVFSAGATIYF. The CDR3 nucleotides are TGTGCCAGCAGTGTCTTTTCTGCAGGGGCAACCATATATTTT.

This sequence joins TRBV5-6 and TRBJ1-1, with D possibly being TRBD1 (5 bases). CDR3 length equals 12 residues. The germline V gene encodes CDR1 SGHDT and CDR2 YYEEEE. V was trimmed by 7 bases and J by 1 base, leaving 8 bases between them. This chain's CDR3 is CASRDRNTEAFF. The CDR3 region has the DNA TGTGCCAGCCGAGACAGGAACACTGAAGCTTTCTTT.

The gene calls are TRBV5-1 and TRBJ2-5; 10 bases match TRBD1. Germline values: CDR1 SGHRS, CDR2 YFSETQ. The CDR3 totals 16 residues. With 4 bases clipped from V and 0 bases from J, the junction kept 6 bases outside the gene matches. For the CDR3, the DNA is TGCGCCAGCAGCAGCTGGACAGGGGGAAACCAAGAGACCCAGTACTTC. Encoded protein: CASSSWTGGNQETQYF.

This chain joins TRBV18 and TRBJ1-3; a weak D match, TRBD1 (6 bases). This CDR3 is built from 16 residues. Germline CDR1 and CDR2: KGHSH and LQKENI. V was clipped by 3 bases and J by 0 bases, with 12 bases between them. CDR3 DNA: TGTGCCAGCTCACCCTCAGGGGTGGGCTCTGGAAACACCATATATTTT. This translates into CASSPSGVGSGNTIYF.